A single sample gave rise to the 9 T cell receptor beta chains below, sequenced in a study of T cell responses to AZD1222 COVID-19 vaccine. TCRdb's table, derived via immunoSEQ multiplex PCR, lists solely in-frame clones and lacks some. The repertoire holds roughly 140,000 clones, over 75% seen once, with 4.7% in the top ten. This specimen consisted of peripheral blood, obtained on day 0 of AZD1222 vaccination. The source of these receptors is an adult in good health.

The chain carries TRBV9 and TRBJ2-5, with D perhaps TRBD1 (6 bases). V lost 3 bases and J lost 3, with 9 bases in between. The V gene's germline CDR1 is SGDLS and CDR2 YYNGEE. The CDR3 is 13 residues long. The CDR3 protein is CASSETGEETQYF. CDR3 in DNA: TGTGCCAGCAGCGAGACAGGAGAAGAGACCCAGTACTTC. Using reference TRBV9 and TRBJ2-5 for the parts outside the CDR3, the full variable domain is DSGVTQTPKHLITATGQRVTLRCSPRSGDLSVYWYQQSLDQGLQFLIQYYNGEERAKGNILERFSAQQFPDLHSELNLSSLELGDSALYFCASSETGEETQYFGPGTRLLVL.

V and J are TRBV30 and TRBJ1-2; D unresolved. The germline V gene encodes CDR1 GTSNPN and CDR2 SVGIG (reference sequence). The CDR3 sequence is 12 residues long. Trimming cost V 2 bases and J 4 bases, with 8 bases left between them. The DNA of the CDR3 is TGTGCCTGGAGTCCGTCGTTCTATGGCTACACCTTC. This sequence encodes CAWSPSFYGYTF.

This clone has only a few counts. CDR3 DNA: TGTGCCAGCAGTGACGTCGACAGGGAGAGCAATGAGCAGTTCTTC. This translates into CASSDVDRESNEQFF. V gene TRBV6-4 combines with J gene TRBJ2-1; 7 bases are a match to TRBD1. Trimming at V came to 2 bases and at J to 6 bases, leaving 7 bases not matched to a gene. Germline CDR1 MRHNA, CDR2 SNTAGT. The CDR3 runs 15 residues.

The gene calls are TRBV2 and TRBJ1-3, with D tentatively TRBD1 (6 bases). V was shortened by 5 bases and J by 4 bases, with 15 bases between the two germline ends. Germline CDR1 SNHLY, CDR2 FYNNEI. There are 15 residues in the CDR3. Here the CDR3 DNA reads TGTGCCAGCAGTCTTACAGGGTTTGGCGGAAACACCATATATTTT. Protein: CASSLTGFGGNTIYF.

The CDR3 bases are TGTGCCAGCCGAGGAAACCCCCTCACTGAAGCTTTCTTT. Translated: CASRGNPLTEAFF. J is TRBJ1-1 and V is TRBV28; D call uncertain. The germline CDR1 and CDR2 sequences are MDHEN and SYDVKM. V was clipped by 8 bases and J by 4 bases, with 14 bases between them. The length of the CDR3 is 13 residues.

This chain uses TRBV2 with TRBJ1-1; D not certain. Trimming pared 4 bases from V and 1 base from J, leaving 7 bases between. The length of the CDR3 is 13 residues. In germline, CDR1 is SNHLY, CDR2 FYNNEI. The CDR3 nucleotides are TGTGCCAGCAGTGTCTGGGCGAACACTGAAGCTTTCTTT. It encodes CASSVWANTEAFF.

The CDR3 sequence is CATSDNLAGSYNEQFF. In DNA form, the CDR3 reads TGTGCCACCAGTGATAACCTAGCAGGCTCCTACAATGAGCAGTTCTTC. The chain uses TRBV24-1 and TRBJ2-1, with D possibly being TRBD2 (5 bases). This CDR3 is built from 16 residues. Trimming left V 3 bases short and J 0 bases short, with 11 bases between. Germline loops: CDR1 KGHDR, CDR2 SFDVKD.

The chain employs TRBV6-2 or TRBV6-3 and TRBJ2-1, with TRBD2 matching over 7 bases. Unmatched junction bases numbered 8, after V lost 2 bases and J lost 1 base. Germline V gene data show CDR1 as MNHEY and CDR2 as SVGEGT. The CDR3 consists of 17 residues. Written as DNA, the CDR3 is TGTGCCAGCAGTTACGGGGGGGGACTACCTTCCTACAATGAGCAGTTCTTC. Encoded protein: CASSYGGGLPSYNEQFF.

In this sample, this clone turned up a few times. This chain joins TRBV6-1 and TRBJ1-5, with a possible D match to TRBD1 (5 bases). Germline V gene data show CDR1 as MNHNS and CDR2 as SASEGT. V lost 3 bases to trimming and J lost 3 bases, with 9 bases between them. CDR3 size: 14 residues. The CDR3 here is CASSERQPNQPQHF. The CDR3 bases are TGTGCCAGCAGTGAGAGACAGCCCAATCAGCCCCAGCATTTT.